In its sample, the clone carrying this TCR beta chain was seen many times. This entry comes from a study of human T cells and chemical hapten exposure. Described time point: pre-sensitization, week 0. Documented treatment: therapeutic diphenylcyclopropenone sensitization with weekly scalp DPC. The CDR3 consists of 13 residues. CDR1 is SEHNR and CDR2 is FQNEAQ in the germline V gene (reference sequence). Trimming cost V 3 bases and J 1 base, with 6 bases left between them. In TCRdb, the RACE reads were re-called with MiXCR into one record per CDR3 protein. The sample carries around 60,000 distinct CDR3 sequences, about 7% recorded once.

The J gene is TRBJ1-1, the V gene TRBV7-9; D is uncertain. The sample here was whole blood, taken in connection with sensitization to the hapten diphenylcyclopropenone (DPC). The TCR sequence derives from a woman aged 30 to 39 with alopecia areata. Some clones in this sample may be carry-over from other donors' samples. CDR3 region: CASSFYWNTEAFF. The CDR3 nucleotides are TGTGCCAGCAGCTTTTATTGGAACACTGAAGCTTTCTTT.